The 14 T cell receptor beta chains given below trace back to one sample, sequenced in a study of T-cell memory formation after mild COVID-19 (dated by TCRdb to the early 2020s). Library method: 5' RACE. TCRdb lists the instrument as Illumina NovaSeq 6000. TCRdb handled the public reads itself, with Q25 trimming in fastp and clone calling in MiXCR, and kept productive beta chains. For every CDR3 protein sequence, its rows merge into one entry that carries the most common genes and DNA. Within this sample are about half a million distinct CDR3 sequences, with about 18% of them counted one time only. The ten largest make up roughly 12% of the sample. Sequenced: PBMCs or a T cell subset sorted from them (not recorded which). These receptors came from an adult woman who had mild COVID-19 (a few samples of this study predate the infection). The sample titles of this study are shuffled in the database, so cell type and time point are left out; the donor was told from shared clones.

This clonotype came up a few times. The V and J genes are TRBV7-6 and TRBJ2-7, with TRBD2 identical over 7 bases. There are 15 residues in the CDR3. V lost 5 bases, J lost 0 bases, and 7 bases stayed unmatched. Germline V gene lookup returns CDR1 SGHVS and CDR2 FNYEAQ. The DNA for the CDR3 is TGTGCCAGCAGCCCCGACTGGACTAGCTCCTACGAGCAGTACTTC. Residues: CASSPDWTSSYEQYF.

This clonotype has just a few counts. The chain links TRBV5-1 to TRBJ2-5, with D possibly being TRBD1 or TRBD2 (5 bases each). Germline CDR1 reads SGHRS; CDR2 reads YFSETQ. V shed 4 bases and J shed 5 bases, with 21 bases lying between them. The CDR3 sequence is 16 residues long. CDR3 amino acids: CASSGNLGTTLETQYF. The CDR3 DNA follows: TGCGCCAGCAGCGGAAACCTCGGGACGACTCTGGAGACCCAGTACTTC.

This clonotype was counted only a few times. The rearrangement joins TRBV5-1 to TRBJ2-3; TRBD2 agrees at 8 bases. V was clipped by 7 bases and J by 1 base; unmatched bases: 2. This CDR3 contains 13 residues. Germline V gene data show CDR1 as SGHRS and CDR2 as YFSETQ. The CDR3 loop reads CASYSGGTDTQYF. DNA of the CDR3: TGCGCCAGCTATAGCGGGGGCACAGATACGCAGTATTTT.

There are a few counts of this clonotype. V gene TRBV14 combines with J gene TRBJ1-6, with D possibly TRBD1 on 5 matching bases. In germline, CDR1 is SGHDN, CDR2 FVKESK. V shed 2 bases and J shed 8 bases, with 7 bases lying between them. CDR3 length equals 13 residues. CDR3 sequence: CASSQWGDSPLHF. CDR3 bases: TGTGCCAGCAGCCAATGGGGGGATTCACCCCTCCACTTT.

This clonotype was picked up a small number of times. For the CDR3, the DNA is TGTGCCATCAGTGGACAGTACCAAGAGACCCAGTACTTC. This encodes CAISGQYQETQYF. The chain uses TRBV10-3 and TRBJ2-5; TRBD1 might be the D (5 bases). The germline CDR1 and CDR2 sequences are ENHRY and SYGVKD. V was pared by 4 bases and J by 0 bases, with 6 bases between. The CDR3 contains 13 residues.

This clonotype was observed a few times. The chain joins TRBV7-9 to TRBJ2-7; 10 bases match TRBD2. V shed 5 bases, J shed 7 bases, and the junction held 20 bases outside the gene matches. The length of the CDR3 is 18 residues. The germline V gene encodes CDR1 SEHNR and CDR2 FQNEAQ (reference sequence). CDR3 region: CASSPSGGLAGDYWEQYF. As DNA, the CDR3 is TGTGCCAGCAGCCCCTCCGGCGGGCTAGCGGGAGACTATTGGGAGCAGTACTTC.

The rearrangement links TRBV12-3 or TRBV12-4 to TRBJ2-7; 7 nucleotides align to TRBD1. The ends lost 6 bases at V and 3 bases at J; junction bases unmatched: 14. The CDR3 totals 16 residues. The CDR3 DNA is TGTGCCAGCAGATCATCTCAGGGGGTCGATTTCTACGAGCAGTACTTC. Translated, it gives CASRSSQGVDFYEQYF.

This clonotype was seen more than once but under ten times. This chain links TRBV3-1 with TRBJ2-7; D is uncertain. This CDR3 comprises 11 residues. V was shortened by 2 bases and J by 5 bases, with 4 bases between the two germline ends. Per the germline V gene, CDR1 is LGHDT and CDR2 is YNNKEL (reference sequence). The CDR3 region is CASSQLNEQYF. CDR3 DNA: TGTGCCAGCAGCCAACTGAACGAGCAGTACTTC.

The chain carries TRBV11-2 and TRBJ2-4; tentatively, D is TRBD2 (6 bases). Trimming removed 5 bases from V and 0 bases from J, with 11 bases in between. This CDR3 is built from 15 residues. Germline V gives CDR1 SGHAT, CDR2 FQNNGV. In DNA form, the CDR3 reads TGTGCCAGCAGCCCCCTGGGACTAGCCAAAAACATTCAGTACTTC. Protein: CASSPLGLAKNIQYF.

The V and J genes are TRBV12-3 or TRBV12-4 and TRBJ1-2, with 7 bases that match TRBD1. V lost 5 bases, J lost 12 bases, and 9 bases stayed unmatched. The CDR3 extends over 12 amino acids. CDR3 bases: TGTGCCAGCAGTCCTGACAGGGCTTGGAACACCTTC. It encodes CASSPDRAWNTF.

This clonotype was found once. The rearrangement links TRBV3-1 to TRBJ2-5, with TRBD1 matching 9 bases. Germline V gene sequence: CDR1 LGHDT, CDR2 YNNKEL (reference sequence). Trimming cost V 7 bases and J 4 bases; bases outside gene matches: 4. This CDR3 comprises 13 residues. This CDR3 reads CASTRDRAETQYF. DNA of the CDR3: TGTGCCAGCACCCGGGACAGGGCAGAGACCCAGTACTTC.

This chain joins TRBV29-1 and TRBJ2-3; no definite D call. The V gene lost 0 bases and the J gene lost 2 bases, with 15 bases spanning the gap. Germline V CDR1 and CDR2: SQVTM, ANQGSEA. CDR3 length: 16 amino acids. The CDR3 DNA sequence: TGCAGCGTTGAAGATGACCGTGCGCGTCCCACAGATACGCAGTATTTT. Translation gives CSVEDDRARPTDTQYF.

The sample holds a few counts of this clonotype. The V and J genes are TRBV29-1 and TRBJ1-5; D call uncertain. Germline loops: CDR1 SQVTM, CDR2 ANQGSEA. The ends were cut back, 5 bases at V and 2 bases at J, with 10 bases in the middle. The CDR3 runs 13 residues. CDR3 residues: CSVSGGGNQPQHF. The CDR3 DNA reads TGCAGCGTTTCCGGTGGTGGCAATCAGCCCCAGCATTTT.

The J gene is TRBJ2-5, the V gene TRBV20-1; tentative D call: TRBD1 (7 bases). Germline loops: CDR1 DFQATT, CDR2 SNEGSKA (reference sequence). The V end lost 6 bases, the J end lost 5 bases, and 13 bases lay between the germline ends. The CDR3 spans 12 residues. The CDR3 DNA reads as TGCAGTGCCACGACAGGGAGGGAGACCCAGTACTTC. This gives the protein CSATTGRETQYF.